Following are 22 T cell receptor beta chains from one sample sequenced in a study of blood T cell repertoires in COVID-19. TCRdb keeps only in-frame clones here, not all; method: immunoSEQ multiplex PCR. The sample records about 70,000 clones, 90% being singletons. Sequencing was done on a sample of peripheral blood. These receptors were obtained from a human donor in a cohort sampled during active COVID-19.

V usage is TRBV28 and J usage is TRBJ1-1; D remains unclear. This CDR3 region has 14 residues. Trimming removed 5 bases at V and 1 base at J, with 11 bases between. Germline V gene sequence: CDR1 MDHEN, CDR2 SYDVKM. The CDR3 region has the DNA TGTGCCAGCAGTCCCCGACACAGGAACACTGAAGCTTTCTTT. Protein sequence: CASSPRHRNTEAFF.

The chain couples TRBV5-4 to TRBJ2-7, with 8 bases aligning to TRBD2. CDR1 is SGHNT, CDR2 YYREEE, per germline (reference sequence). The CDR3 is 14 residues long. Trimming at V came to 4 bases and at J to 4 bases, leaving 7 bases not matched to a gene. DNA for the CDR3: TGTGCCAGCAGCGGAGGACTAGCCGGTTACGAGCAGTACTTC. Translated: CASSGGLAGYEQYF.

The V and J genes are TRBV2 and TRBJ2-1; D is unresolved. The CDR3 length is 12 residues. From germline, CDR1 is SNHLY and CDR2 FYNNEI. The V gene lost 5 bases and the J gene lost 8 bases, with 10 bases spanning the gap. CDR3 in amino acids: CASSPSSYEQFF. The CDR3, as DNA: TGTGCCAGCAGTCCCTCCTCCTATGAGCAGTTCTTC.

The J gene is TRBJ2-2, the V gene TRBV24-1; 10 bases line up with TRBD2. The CDR3 loop spans 18 amino acids. CDR1 is KGHDR and CDR2 is SFDVKD in the germline V gene. V shed 5 bases, J shed 0 bases, and the junction held 8 bases outside the gene matches. The CDR3 coding sequence is TGTGCCACCAGTGCCCCTACTAGCGGGGTTTCGAACACCGGGGAGCTGTTTTTT. This encodes CATSAPTSGVSNTGELFF.

This chain connects TRBV30 to TRBJ2-5; the match to TRBD2 covers 15 bases. The J segment lost 4 bases and the V segment lost 2 bases, leaving 8 bases of the junction unmatched. The CDR3 extends over 17 amino acids. Germline CDR1 GTSNPN, CDR2 SVGIG (reference sequence). CDR3 in amino acids: CAWSPGQGLAGGETQYF. The CDR3, as DNA: TGTGCCTGGAGTCCGGGACAGGGACTAGCGGGAGGAGAGACCCAGTACTTC.

The V and J genes are TRBV7-6 and TRBJ2-1, with D uncertain. The CDR3 has 14 amino acids. V was trimmed by 2 bases and J by 10 bases, leaving 15 bases between them. In germline, CDR1 is SGHVS, CDR2 FNYEAQ. The CDR3 is CASSLPPGGTEQFF. The CDR3 region has the DNA TGTGCCAGCAGCTTACCCCCGGGTGGTACGGAGCAGTTCTTC. Looking up the rest from reference TRBV7-6 and TRBJ2-1 gives the full variable domain: GAGVSQSPRYKVTKRGQDVALRCDPISGHVSLYWYRQALGQGPEFLTYFNYEAQQDKSGLPNDRFSAERPEGSISTLTIQRTEQRDSAMYRCASSLPPGGTEQFFGPGTRLTVL.

The chain uses TRBV4-3 and TRBJ2-4; no firm D call. The CDR3 runs to 16 residues. Germline V gene data show CDR1 as LGHNA and CDR2 as YSLEER. The V and J ends lost 1 base and 0 bases respectively, with 10 bases between them. Written as DNA, the CDR3 is TGCGCCAGCAGCCAAGGAGGAGTGCTAGCCAAAAACATTCAGTACTTC. Protein: CASSQGGVLAKNIQYF.

DNA of the CDR3: TGTGCCAGTAGTATAGATCAGAACAGCGAAGCTTTCTTT. Amino acids: CASSIDQNSEAFF. The chain links TRBV19 to TRBJ1-1; D gene uncertain. The V gene's germline CDR1 is LNHDA and CDR2 SQIVND (reference sequence). This CDR3 is 13 amino acids long. V was shortened by 0 bases and J by 8 bases, with 10 bases between the two germline ends.

The CDR3 DNA reads TGTGCCAGCAGCCCTGGACGGGACGGGAGAGGAAACACCATATATTTT. It encodes CASSPGRDGRGNTIYF. The genes are TRBV14 and TRBJ1-3; perhaps TRBD1 as D (5 bases). V lost 4 bases, J lost 4 bases, and 17 bases lay in between. Germline CDR1 and CDR2: SGHDN and FVKESK. This CDR3 has 16 residues. The variable domain in full, completed from reference TRBV14 and TRBJ1-3, reads EAGVTQFPSHSVIEKGQTVTLRCDPISGHDNLYWYRRVMGKEIKFLLHFVKESKQDESGMPNNRFLAERTGGTYSTLKVQPAELEDSGVYFCASSPGRDGRGNTIYFGEGSWLTVV.

The rearrangement joins TRBV5-1 to TRBJ2-1, with a tentative D call TRBD1 (7 bases). This CDR3 spans 17 amino acids. V lost 1 base and J lost 4, with 18 bases in between. Germline V CDR1 and CDR2: SGHRS, YFSETQ. CDR3: CASSLRPPQGGYNEQFF. CDR3 in DNA: TGCGCCAGCAGCTTGCGGCCCCCCCAGGGGGGTTACAATGAGCAGTTCTTC.

This sequence joins TRBV5-1 and TRBJ2-1; possible D gene TRBD2, 6 bases. This CDR3 region has 16 residues. Germline V lookup: CDR1 SGHRS, CDR2 YFSETQ. Trimming left V 5 bases short and J 0 bases short, with 15 bases between. The CDR3, as DNA: TGCGCCAGCAGACCGCCTAGCGCCAACTCCTACAATGAGCAGTTCTTC. Residues: CASRPPSANSYNEQFF.

The V and J genes are TRBV5-1 and TRBJ1-1; D is unresolved. Germline CDR1 SGHRS, CDR2 YFSETQ. The V end lost 2 bases, the J end lost 2 bases, and 13 bases lay between the germline ends. CDR3 size: 15 residues. The CDR3, as DNA: TGCGCCAGCAGCTTACCCACAGAGCCAAACACTGAAGCTTTCTTT. This gives the protein CASSLPTEPNTEAFF.

This chain connects TRBV2 to TRBJ2-5; 8 bases align to TRBD2. The J segment lost 4 bases and the V segment lost 2 bases, leaving 6 bases of the junction unmatched. Germline-derived CDR1 and CDR2 are SNHLY and FYNNEI. The CDR3 length is 15 residues. The CDR3 sequence: CASSENGLAGETQYF. The CDR3 coding sequence is TGTGCCAGCAGTGAAAATGGGCTAGCGGGAGAGACCCAGTACTTC.

The J gene is TRBJ1-4, the V gene TRBV5-1, with D perhaps TRBD1 (6 bases). CDR3 size: 15 residues. Germline-derived CDR1 and CDR2 are SGHRS and YFSETQ. The V end lost 3 bases, the J end lost 8 bases, and 17 bases lay between the germline ends. The CDR3 DNA reads TGCGCCAGCAGCTATCGACAGGCCGGGACGGAAAAACTGTTTTTT. This gives the protein CASSYRQAGTEKLFF.

This chain joins TRBV7-6 and TRBJ2-7, with a possible D match to TRBD1 (6 bases). CDR3 length equals 13 residues. V lost 5 bases and J 5 bases, leaving 13 bases between the germline ends. Germline assignment: CDR1 SGHVS and CDR2 FNYEAQ. The DNA of the CDR3 is TGTGCCAGCAGCCTGGACAGAGGGAACGAGCAGTACTTC. Translated, it gives CASSLDRGNEQYF.

The sample holds a few counts of this clone. The chain recombines TRBV4-1 with TRBJ2-1, with 8 bases lining up with TRBD2. CDR3 size: 16 residues. The junction had 7 bases not matched to a gene; V was cut back by 0 bases and J by 6 bases. Germline CDR1 MGHRA, CDR2 YSYEKL. CDR3 nucleotides: TGCGCCAGCAGCCAAGAGGCAGCGGGAGTGATCAATGAGCAGTTCTTC. As protein: CASSQEAAGVINEQFF.

V and J are TRBV28 and TRBJ2-7; 8 bases are shared with TRBD2. This CDR3 comprises 15 residues. Trimming took 8 bases from V and 1 from J; bases not matched to a gene: 10. The germline V gene has CDR1 MDHEN and CDR2 SYDVKM. Written as DNA, the CDR3 is TGTGCCAGCCCCCCCTCCCAGCGGGGGTCCTACGAGCAGTACTTC. Amino acid sequence: CASPPSQRGSYEQYF.

The CDR3 sequence is CASSVGQGDSGYTF. The CDR3 nucleotides are TGTGCCAGCAGCGTAGGACAGGGGGATTCTGGCTACACCTTC. The chain employs TRBV9 and TRBJ1-2; TRBD1 agrees at 9 bases. The CDR3 extends over 14 amino acids. Per germline, CDR1 SGDLS and CDR2 YYNGEE. V dropped 0 bases and J dropped 7; count of bases not matched to a gene: 4.

V is TRBV6-5 and J is TRBJ2-7; D is possibly TRBD1 (5 bases). Per the germline V gene, CDR1 is MNHEY and CDR2 is SVGAGI. Trimming took off 2 bases at V and 6 bases at J, with 11 bases between the two ends. CDR3 length equals 13 residues. CDR3 sequence (DNA): TGTGCCAGCAGTTACGGCAGGGTGTCCGAGCAGTACTTC. This codes for CASSYGRVSEQYF.

The chain uses TRBV7-9 and TRBJ2-3; 9 bases are shared with TRBD1. This CDR3 is built from 13 residues. V lost 11 bases and J lost 0; bases outside the gene matches: 3. Germline CDR1 and CDR2: SEHNR and FQNEAQ (reference sequence). The CDR3 reads CAGDRDSTDTQYF. The CDR3 region has the DNA TGTGCCGGGGACAGGGACAGCACAGATACGCAGTATTTT.

The table lists this clone with a count of one. The J gene is TRBJ2-3, the V gene TRBV18, with D hard to call. Germline V lookup: CDR1 KGHSH, CDR2 LQKENI. Trimming took 5 bases from V and 2 from J, leaving 14 bases between them. The length of the CDR3 is 15 residues. As DNA, the CDR3 is TGTGCCAGCTCAATCCGCCAGGTAGACACAGATACGCAGTATTTT. This encodes CASSIRQVDTDTQYF. Using reference TRBV18 and TRBJ2-3 for the parts outside the CDR3, the full variable domain is NAGVMQNPRHLVRRRGQEARLRCSPMKGHSHVYWYRQLPEEGLKFMVYLQKENIIDESGMPKERFSAEFPKEGPSILRIQQVVRGDSAAYFCASSIRQVDTDTQYFGPGTRLTVL.

This chain uses TRBV5-1 with TRBJ1-5; possibly TRBD1 for D (5 bases). This CDR3 contains 16 residues. Between the trimmed V and J ends, which lost 0 bases and 5 bases, there was a span of 15 bases. CDR1 and CDR2 (germline): SGHRS, YFSETQ. The CDR3: CASSLDAGGGDQPQHF. The CDR3 DNA reads as TGCGCCAGCAGCTTGGACGCGGGCGGGGGAGATCAGCCCCAGCATTTT.